This TCR beta chain was retrieved from a study of identical twins. Study results and caveats: Twins' surplus sharing was weaker for beta out-of-frame sequences. Cord blood beta clonotypes that were abundant carried fewer insertions, and memory repertoires showed no such trend.

The ends were cut back, 3 bases at V and 1 base at J, with 11 bases in the middle. The CDR3 length is 14 residues. The germline V gene has CDR1 SGHDT and CDR2 YYEEEE. One entry per CDR3 protein, called by TCRdb with MiXCR from the 5' RACE reads. The profile covers about 240,000 distinct CDR3 sequences, with about 11% appearing a single time and less than 12% taken by the ten largest. This clonotype has a count of ten or more. Its cognate antigen is unknown. V and J are TRBV5-6 and TRBJ2-7, with D perhaps matching TRBD1 (6 bases). The receptor was isolated from a man aged 50 to 60 in good health. What was sequenced was memory T cells sorted from blood. The CDR3 sequence is CASSSYRESYEQYF. The DNA for the CDR3 is TGTGCCAGCAGCTCCTACAGGGAGTCCTACGAGCAGTACTTC.